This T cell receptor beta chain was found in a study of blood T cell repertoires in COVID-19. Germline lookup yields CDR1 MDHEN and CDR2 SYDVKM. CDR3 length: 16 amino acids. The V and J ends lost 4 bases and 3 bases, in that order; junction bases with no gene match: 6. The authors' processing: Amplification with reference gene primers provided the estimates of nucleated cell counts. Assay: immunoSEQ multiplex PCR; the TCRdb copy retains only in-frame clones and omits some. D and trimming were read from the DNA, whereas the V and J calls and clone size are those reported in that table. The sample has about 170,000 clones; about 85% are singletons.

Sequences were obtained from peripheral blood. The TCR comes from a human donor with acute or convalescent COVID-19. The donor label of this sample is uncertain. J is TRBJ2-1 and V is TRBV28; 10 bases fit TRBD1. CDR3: CASSSSGTGVYNEQFF. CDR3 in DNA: TGTGCCAGCAGTTCTTCCGGGACAGGGGTCTACAATGAGCAGTTCTTC.